This T cell receptor beta chain was sequenced for a study of T-cell reconstitution after alpha-beta-depleted transplantation in children. Unique molecular identifiers were incorporated during preparation of the TCRbeta library. TCRdb analysed the PCR reads with MiXCR anew, one entry per CDR3 protein. The repertoire holds hundreds of thousands of distinct CDR3 sequences, with roughly 15% as singletons. Trimming left V 6 bases short and J 0 bases short, with 15 bases between. The CDR3 length is 16 residues. Germline loops: CDR1 SNHLY, CDR2 FYNNEI. The chain uses TRBV2 and TRBJ1-5, with TRBD1 as a possible D gene (5 bases). The sequence was obtained from a male patient under 10 years old who had a stem cell transplant for acute lymphoblastic leukemia, so the T cells may come from the graft donor. This material consisted of PBMCs, mostly from graft donor cells, taken 360 days after TCRalphabeta/CD19-depleted stem cell transplant. CDR3 residues: CASSLLGQISNQPQHF. Here the CDR3 DNA reads TGTGCCAGCAGCCTTCTGGGGCAGATTAGCAATCAGCCCCAGCATTTT.